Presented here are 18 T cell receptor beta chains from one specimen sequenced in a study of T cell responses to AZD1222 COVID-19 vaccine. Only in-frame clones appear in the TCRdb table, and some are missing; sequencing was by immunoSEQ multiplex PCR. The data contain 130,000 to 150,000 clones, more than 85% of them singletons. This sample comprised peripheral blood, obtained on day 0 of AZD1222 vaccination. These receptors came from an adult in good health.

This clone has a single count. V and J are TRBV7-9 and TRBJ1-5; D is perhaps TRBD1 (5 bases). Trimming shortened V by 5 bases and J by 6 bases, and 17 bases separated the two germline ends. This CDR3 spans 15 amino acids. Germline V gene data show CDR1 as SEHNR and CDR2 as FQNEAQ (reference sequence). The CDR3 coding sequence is TGTGCCAGCAGCCCCTCGGGGCAGGGCATTCAGCCCCAGCATTTT. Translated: CASSPSGQGIQPQHF.

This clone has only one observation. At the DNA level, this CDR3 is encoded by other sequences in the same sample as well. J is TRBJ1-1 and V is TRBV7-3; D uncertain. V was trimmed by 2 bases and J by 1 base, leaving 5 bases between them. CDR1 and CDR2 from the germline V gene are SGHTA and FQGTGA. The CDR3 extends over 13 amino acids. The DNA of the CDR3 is TGTGCCAGCAGCTTACAAAGGAACACTGAAGCTTTCTTT. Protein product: CASSLQRNTEAFF.

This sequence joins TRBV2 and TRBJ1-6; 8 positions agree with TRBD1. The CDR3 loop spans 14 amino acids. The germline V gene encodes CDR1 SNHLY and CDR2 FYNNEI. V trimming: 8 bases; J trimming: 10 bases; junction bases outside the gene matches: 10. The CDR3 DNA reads TGTGCCAGCCTACCGGACAGGGTAACCTCACCCCTCCACTTT. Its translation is CASLPDRVTSPLHF.

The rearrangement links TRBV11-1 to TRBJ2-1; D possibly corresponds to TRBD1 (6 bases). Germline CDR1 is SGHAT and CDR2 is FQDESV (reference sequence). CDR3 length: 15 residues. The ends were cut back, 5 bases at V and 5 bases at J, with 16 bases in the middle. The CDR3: CASSNPRDTHNEQFF. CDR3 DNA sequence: TGTGCCAGCAGCAACCCCCGGGACACCCACAATGAGCAGTTCTTC.

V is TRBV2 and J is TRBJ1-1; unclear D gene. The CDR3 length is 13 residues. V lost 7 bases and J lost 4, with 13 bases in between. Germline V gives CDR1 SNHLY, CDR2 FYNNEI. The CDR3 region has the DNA TGTGCCAGCACCGCTAGGTGGGTCACTGAAGCTTTCTTT. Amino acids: CASTARWVTEAFF.

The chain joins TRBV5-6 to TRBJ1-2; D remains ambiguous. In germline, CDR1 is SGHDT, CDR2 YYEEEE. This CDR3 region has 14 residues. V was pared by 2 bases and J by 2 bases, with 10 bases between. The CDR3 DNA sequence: TGTGCCAGCAGCTTTTTCGGTGAGAACTATGGCTACACCTTC. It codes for CASSFFGENYGYTF.

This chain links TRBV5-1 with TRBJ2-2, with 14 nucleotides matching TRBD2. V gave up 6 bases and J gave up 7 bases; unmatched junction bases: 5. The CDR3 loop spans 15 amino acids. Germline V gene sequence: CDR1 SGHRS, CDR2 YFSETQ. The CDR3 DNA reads TGCGCCAGCACCGGACTAGCGGGAGGCGACGGGGAGCTGTTTTTT. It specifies CASTGLAGGDGELFF.

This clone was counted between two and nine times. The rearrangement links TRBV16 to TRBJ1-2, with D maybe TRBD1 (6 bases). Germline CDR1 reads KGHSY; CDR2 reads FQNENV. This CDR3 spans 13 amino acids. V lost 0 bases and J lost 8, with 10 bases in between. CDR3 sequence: CASSQSQGSGYTF. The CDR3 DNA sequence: TGTGCCAGCAGCCAATCGCAGGGGAGCGGCTACACCTTC. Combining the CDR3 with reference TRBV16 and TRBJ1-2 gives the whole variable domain GEEVAQTPKHLVRGEGQKAKLYCAPIKGHSYVFWYQQVLKNEFKFLISFQNENVFDETGMPKERFSAKCLPNSPCSLEIQATKLEDSAVYFCASSQSQGSGYTFGSGTRLTVV.

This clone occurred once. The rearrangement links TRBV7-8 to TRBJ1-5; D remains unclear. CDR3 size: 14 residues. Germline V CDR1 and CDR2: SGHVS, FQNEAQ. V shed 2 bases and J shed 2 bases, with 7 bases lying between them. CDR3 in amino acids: CASSLSPRNQPQHF. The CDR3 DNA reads TGTGCCAGCAGCTTATCCCCTCGCAATCAGCCCCAGCATTTT.

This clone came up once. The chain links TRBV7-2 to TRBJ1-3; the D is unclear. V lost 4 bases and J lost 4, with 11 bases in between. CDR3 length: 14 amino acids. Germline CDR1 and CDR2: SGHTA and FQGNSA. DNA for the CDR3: TGTGCCAGCAGCTCCCGGACCCCAGGAAACACCATATATTTT. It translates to CASSSRTPGNTIYF.

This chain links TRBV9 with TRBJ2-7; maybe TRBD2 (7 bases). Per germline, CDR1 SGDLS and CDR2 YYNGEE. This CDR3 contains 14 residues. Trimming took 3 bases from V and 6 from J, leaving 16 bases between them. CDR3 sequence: CASSGRGGALEQYF. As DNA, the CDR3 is TGTGCCAGCAGCGGGAGAGGGGGGGCCCTCGAGCAGTACTTC.

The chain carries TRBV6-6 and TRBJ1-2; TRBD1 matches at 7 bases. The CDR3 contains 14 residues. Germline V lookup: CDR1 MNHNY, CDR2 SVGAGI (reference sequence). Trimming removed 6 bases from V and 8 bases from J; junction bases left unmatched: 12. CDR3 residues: CASSSGPGDRGYTF. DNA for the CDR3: TGTGCCAGCAGCTCGGGGCCCGGGGACAGAGGCTACACCTTC.

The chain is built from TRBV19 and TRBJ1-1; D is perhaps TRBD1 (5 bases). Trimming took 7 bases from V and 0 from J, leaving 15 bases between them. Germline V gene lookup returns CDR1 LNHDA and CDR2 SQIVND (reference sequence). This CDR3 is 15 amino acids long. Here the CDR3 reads CASTTKGLMNTEAFF. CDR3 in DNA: TGTGCCAGTACGACGAAGGGACTCATGAACACTGAAGCTTTCTTT. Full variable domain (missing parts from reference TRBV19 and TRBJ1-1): DGGITQSPKYLFRKEGQNVTLSCEQNLNHDAMYWYRQDPGQGLRLIYYSQIVNDFQKGDIAEGYSVSREKKESFPLTVTSAQKNPTAFYLCASTTKGLMNTEAFFGQGTRLTVV.

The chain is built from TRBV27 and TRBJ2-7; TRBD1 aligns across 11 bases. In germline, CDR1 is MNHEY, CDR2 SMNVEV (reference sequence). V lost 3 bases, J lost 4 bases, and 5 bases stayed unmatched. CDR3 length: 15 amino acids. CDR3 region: CASSFKDRGPYEQYF. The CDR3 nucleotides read TGTGCCAGCAGTTTCAAGGACAGGGGGCCTTACGAGCAGTACTTC.

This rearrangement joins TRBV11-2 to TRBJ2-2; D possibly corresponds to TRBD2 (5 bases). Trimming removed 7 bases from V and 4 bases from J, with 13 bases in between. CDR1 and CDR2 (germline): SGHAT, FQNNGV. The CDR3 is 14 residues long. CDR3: CASTETGSTGELFF. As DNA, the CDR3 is TGTGCCAGCACCGAGACGGGGTCCACCGGGGAGCTGTTTTTT.

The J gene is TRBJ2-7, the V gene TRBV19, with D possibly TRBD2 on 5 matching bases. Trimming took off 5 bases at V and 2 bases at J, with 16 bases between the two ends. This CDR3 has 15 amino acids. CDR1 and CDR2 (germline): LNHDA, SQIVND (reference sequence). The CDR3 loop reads CASSPSWPDPYEQYF. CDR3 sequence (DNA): TGTGCCAGTAGTCCTAGCTGGCCGGACCCCTACGAGCAGTACTTC.

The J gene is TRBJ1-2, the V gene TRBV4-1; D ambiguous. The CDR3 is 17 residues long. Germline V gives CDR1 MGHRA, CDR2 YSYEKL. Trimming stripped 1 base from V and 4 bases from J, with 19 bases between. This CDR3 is CASSQASLVGTTYGYTF. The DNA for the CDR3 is TGCGCCAGCAGCCAAGCCTCTTTGGTGGGAACTACCTATGGCTACACCTTC.

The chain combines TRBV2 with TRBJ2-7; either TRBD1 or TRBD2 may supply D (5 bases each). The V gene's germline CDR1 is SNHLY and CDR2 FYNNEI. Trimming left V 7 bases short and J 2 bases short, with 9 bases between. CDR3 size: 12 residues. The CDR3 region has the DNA TGTGCCAGCATGGGGGTCCCCTACGAGCAGTACTTC. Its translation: CASMGVPYEQYF.